Presented here are 5 T cell receptor beta chains from one specimen sequenced in a study of molecular identifiers for immune sequencing clone quantification. In TCRdb, the PCR reads were re-called with MiXCR into one record per CDR3 protein. The data hold over 300,000 distinct CDR3 sequences, with over 20% observed a single time. The sample was naive CD8+ T cells from blood, with Jurkat cell RNA spiked in. Subset noted: FACS-sorted CD8+CD4-CCR7+CD45RA+ naive T cells. The receptors here all came from a human donor in good health. Some libraries in this study had Jurkat cell RNA spiked in.

In this sample, this clonotype turned up many times. J is TRBJ2-6 and V is TRBV7-9; D is perhaps TRBD2 (6 bases). V lost 5 bases, J lost 2 bases, and 16 bases lay in between. Germline CDR1 SEHNR, CDR2 FQNEAQ (reference sequence). This CDR3 spans 17 amino acids. Here the CDR3 DNA reads TGTGCCAGCAGCGCCACTCAGGGACTTCCTGGGGCCAACGTCCTGACTTTC. Protein: CASSATQGLPGANVLTF.

This clonotype has just a few counts. CDR3: CASSPGTSGSYWQYF. The CDR3 DNA reads as TGTGCCAGCAGCCCAGGGACTAGCGGGAGTTATTGGCAGTACTTC. This sequence joins TRBV7-9 and TRBJ2-7, with TRBD2 matching over 14 bases. J gave up 9 bases and V 5 bases, and 9 bases lay outside the gene matches. CDR1 is SEHNR, CDR2 FQNEAQ, per germline (reference sequence). The CDR3 has 15 residues.

The V and J genes are TRBV20-1 and TRBJ2-7; 7 positions match TRBD2. V lost 0 bases, J lost 3 bases, and 8 bases stayed unmatched. The CDR3 has 15 amino acids. CDR1 and CDR2 from the germline V gene are DFQATT and SNEGSKA (reference sequence). The CDR3 spells CSARDLSGCRYEQYF. CDR3 DNA: TGCAGTGCTAGAGATCTTAGCGGGTGTCGCTACGAGCAGTACTTC.

For this clonotype: Relative to the germline gene, one junction end is altered; a read error may explain this. This chain uses TRBV3-1 with TRBJ2-3; TRBD2 aligns across 8 bases. This CDR3 spans 16 amino acids. Per the germline V gene, CDR1 is LGHDT and CDR2 is YNNKEL (reference sequence). The CDR3 is CAGSPRGGAVTDTQYF. The CDR3 DNA reads TGTGCCGGCAGCCCCCGGGGGGGGGCGGTCACAGATACGCAGTATTTT.

This chain joins TRBV14 and TRBJ2-4; D unclear. This CDR3 has 11 amino acids. The germline V gene has CDR1 SGHDN and CDR2 FVKESK. Trimming removed 3 bases at V and 6 bases at J, with 3 bases between. The CDR3 protein is CASSHGNIQYF. The CDR3 nucleotides are TGTGCCAGCAGCCACGGAAACATTCAGTACTTC.